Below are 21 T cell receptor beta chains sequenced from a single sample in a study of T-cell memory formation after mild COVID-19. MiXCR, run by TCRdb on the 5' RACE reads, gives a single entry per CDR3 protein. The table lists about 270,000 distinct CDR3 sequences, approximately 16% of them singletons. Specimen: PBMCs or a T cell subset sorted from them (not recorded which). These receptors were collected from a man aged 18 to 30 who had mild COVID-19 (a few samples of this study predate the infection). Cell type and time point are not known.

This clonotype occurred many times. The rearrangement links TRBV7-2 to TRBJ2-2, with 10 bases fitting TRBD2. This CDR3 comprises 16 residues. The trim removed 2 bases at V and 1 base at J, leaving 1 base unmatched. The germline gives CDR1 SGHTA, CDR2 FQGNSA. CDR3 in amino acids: CASSLLAGGNTGELFF. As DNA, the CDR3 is TGTGCCAGCAGCTTATTAGCGGGGGGGAACACCGGGGAGCTGTTTTTT.

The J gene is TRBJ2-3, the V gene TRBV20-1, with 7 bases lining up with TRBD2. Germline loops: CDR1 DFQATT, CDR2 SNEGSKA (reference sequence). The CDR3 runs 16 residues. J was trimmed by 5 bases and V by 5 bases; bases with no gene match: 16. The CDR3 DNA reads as TGCAGTGCTCCCCGGGGCGGGGGACTGTTGAGAGATACGCAGTATTTT. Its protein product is CSAPRGGGLLRDTQYF.

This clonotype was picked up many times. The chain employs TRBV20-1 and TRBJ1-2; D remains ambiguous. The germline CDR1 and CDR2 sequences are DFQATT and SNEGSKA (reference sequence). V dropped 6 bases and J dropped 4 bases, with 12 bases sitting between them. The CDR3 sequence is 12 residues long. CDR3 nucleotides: TGCAGTGCAGGAGGACCGCGCTATGGCTACACCTTC. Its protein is CSAGGPRYGYTF.

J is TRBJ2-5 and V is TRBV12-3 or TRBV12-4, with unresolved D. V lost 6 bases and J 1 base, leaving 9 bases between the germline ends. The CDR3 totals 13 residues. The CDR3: CASRARVQETQYF. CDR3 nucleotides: TGTGCCAGCAGGGCTAGAGTCCAAGAGACCCAGTACTTC.

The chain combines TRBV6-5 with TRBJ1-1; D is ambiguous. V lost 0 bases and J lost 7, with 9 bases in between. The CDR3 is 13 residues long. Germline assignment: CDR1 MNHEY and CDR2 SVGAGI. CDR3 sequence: CASSYSGGIEAFF. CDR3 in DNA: TGTGCCAGCAGTTACTCCGGCGGAATTGAAGCTTTCTTT.

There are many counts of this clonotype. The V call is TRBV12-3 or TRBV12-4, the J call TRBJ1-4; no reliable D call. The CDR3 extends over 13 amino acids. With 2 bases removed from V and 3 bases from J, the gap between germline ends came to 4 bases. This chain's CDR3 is CASSLQSNEKLFF. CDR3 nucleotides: TGTGCCAGCAGTTTACAGTCTAATGAAAAACTGTTTTTT.

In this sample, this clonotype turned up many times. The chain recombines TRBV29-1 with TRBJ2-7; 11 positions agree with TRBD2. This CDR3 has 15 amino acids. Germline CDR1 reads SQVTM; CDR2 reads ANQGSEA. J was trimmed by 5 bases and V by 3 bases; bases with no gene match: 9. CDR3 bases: TGCAGCGTTGAGTTGGTAGCGGGGGGGCTCAACGAGCAGTACTTC. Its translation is CSVELVAGGLNEQYF.

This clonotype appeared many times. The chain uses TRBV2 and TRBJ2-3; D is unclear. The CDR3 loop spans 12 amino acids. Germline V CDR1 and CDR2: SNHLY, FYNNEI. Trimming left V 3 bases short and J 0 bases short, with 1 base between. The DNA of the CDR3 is TGTGCCAGCAGTGACAGCACAGATACGCAGTATTTT. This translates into CASSDSTDTQYF. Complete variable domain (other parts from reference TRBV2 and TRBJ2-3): EPEVTQTPSHQVTQMGQEVILRCVPISNHLYFYWYRQILGQKVEFLVSFYNNEISEKSEIFDDQFSVERPDGSNFTLKIRSTKLEDSAMYFCASSDSTDTQYFGPGTRLTVL.

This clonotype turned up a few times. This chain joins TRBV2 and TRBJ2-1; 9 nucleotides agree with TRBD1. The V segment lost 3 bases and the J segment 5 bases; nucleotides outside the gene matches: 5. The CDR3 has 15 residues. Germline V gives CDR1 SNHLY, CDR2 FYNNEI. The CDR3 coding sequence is TGTGCCAGCAGTGATGACAGGGGGTCCCACAATGAGCAGTTCTTC. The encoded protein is CASSDDRGSHNEQFF.

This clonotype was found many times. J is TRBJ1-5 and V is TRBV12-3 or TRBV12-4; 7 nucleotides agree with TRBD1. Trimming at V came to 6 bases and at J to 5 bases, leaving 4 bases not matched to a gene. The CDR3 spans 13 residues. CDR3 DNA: TGTGCCAGCAGCCGGACAGGAGATCAGCCCCAGCATTTT. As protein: CASSRTGDQPQHF.

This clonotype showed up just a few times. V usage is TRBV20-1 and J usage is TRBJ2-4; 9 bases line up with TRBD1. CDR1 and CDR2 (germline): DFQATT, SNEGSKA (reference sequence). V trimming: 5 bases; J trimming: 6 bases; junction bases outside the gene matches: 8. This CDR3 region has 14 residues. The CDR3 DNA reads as TGCAGTGCTGCCGAAGTACAGGGGGCAAACATTCAGTACTTC. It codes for CSAAEVQGANIQYF.

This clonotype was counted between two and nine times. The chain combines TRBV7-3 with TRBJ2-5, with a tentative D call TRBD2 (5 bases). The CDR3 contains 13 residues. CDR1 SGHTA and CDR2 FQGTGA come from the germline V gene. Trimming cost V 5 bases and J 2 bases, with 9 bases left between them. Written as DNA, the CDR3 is TGTGCCAGCAGCACTAGGGTACAAGAGACCCAGTACTTC. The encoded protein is CASSTRVQETQYF.

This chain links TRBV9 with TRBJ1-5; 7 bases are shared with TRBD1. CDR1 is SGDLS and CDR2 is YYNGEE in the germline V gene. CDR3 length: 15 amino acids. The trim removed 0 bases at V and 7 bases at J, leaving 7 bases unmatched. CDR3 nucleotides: TGTGCCAGCAGCGTAGGACAGGGTAGGGGACAGCCCCAGCATTTT. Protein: CASSVGQGRGQPQHF.

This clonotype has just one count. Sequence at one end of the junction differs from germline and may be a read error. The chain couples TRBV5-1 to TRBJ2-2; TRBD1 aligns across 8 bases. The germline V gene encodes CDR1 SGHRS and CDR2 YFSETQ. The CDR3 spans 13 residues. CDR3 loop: CASSDRGTGELYF. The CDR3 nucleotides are TGCGCCAGCAGCGACAGGGGCACCGGGGAGCTGTATTTT.

This CDR3 reads CATSDAGSDLTQYF. In nucleotides, the CDR3 is TGTGCCACCAGTGATGCAGGGTCGGATCTTACGCAGTATTTT. The genes are TRBV24-1 and TRBJ2-3; weak D call: TRBD1 (5 bases). Germline V gives CDR1 KGHDR, CDR2 SFDVKD. The CDR3 covers 14 residues. The V end was cut by 3 bases, the J end by 8 bases, with 14 bases between.

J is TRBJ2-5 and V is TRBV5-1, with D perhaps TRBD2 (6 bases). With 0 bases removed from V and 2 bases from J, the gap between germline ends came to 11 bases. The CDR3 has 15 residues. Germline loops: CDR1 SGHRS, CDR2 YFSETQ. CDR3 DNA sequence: TGCGCCAGCAGCTTGGCTGGACGGGGGCAAGAGACCCAGTACTTC. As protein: CASSLAGRGQETQYF. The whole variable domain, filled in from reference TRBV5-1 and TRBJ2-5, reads KAGVTQTPRYLIKTRGQQVTLSCSPISGHRSVSWYQQTPGQGLQFLFEYFSETQRNKGNFPGRFSGRQFSNSRSEMNVSTLELGDSALYLCASSLAGRGQETQYFGPGTRLLVL.

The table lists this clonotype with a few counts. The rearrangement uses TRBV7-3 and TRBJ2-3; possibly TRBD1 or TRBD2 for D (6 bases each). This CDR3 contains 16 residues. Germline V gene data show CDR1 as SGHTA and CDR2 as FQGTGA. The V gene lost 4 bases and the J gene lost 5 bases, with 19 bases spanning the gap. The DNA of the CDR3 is TGTGCCAGCAGCTCGGCGGAGGGGGGTTATAGAGATACGCAGTATTTT. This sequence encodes CASSSAEGGYRDTQYF.

In DNA form, the CDR3 reads TGCGCCGTTCGGGGACAGGGCGGCTCCTACGAGCAGTACGTC. Protein product: CAVRGQGGSYEQYV. The chain has TRBV4-1 and TRBJ2-7; 9 bases agree with TRBD1. Germline V CDR1 and CDR2: MGHRA, YSYEKL. This CDR3 region has 14 residues. Unmatched junction bases numbered 8, after V lost 11 bases and J lost 0 bases.

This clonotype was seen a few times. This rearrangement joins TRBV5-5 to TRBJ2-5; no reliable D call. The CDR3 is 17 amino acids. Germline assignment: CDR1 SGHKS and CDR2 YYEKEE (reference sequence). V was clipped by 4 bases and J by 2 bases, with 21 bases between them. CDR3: CASSPGSWRLIQETQYF. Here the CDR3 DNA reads TGTGCCAGCAGCCCAGGAAGTTGGCGGCTAATTCAAGAGACCCAGTACTTC.

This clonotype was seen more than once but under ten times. The CDR3 reads CSAKNNEQFF. The DNA for the CDR3 is TGCAGTGCTAAGAACAATGAGCAGTTCTTC. This chain links TRBV20-1 with TRBJ2-1, with D hard to call. From germline, CDR1 is DFQATT and CDR2 SNEGSKA (reference sequence). V was cut by 4 bases and J by 5 bases, with 3 bases left in between. The length of the CDR3 is 10 residues.

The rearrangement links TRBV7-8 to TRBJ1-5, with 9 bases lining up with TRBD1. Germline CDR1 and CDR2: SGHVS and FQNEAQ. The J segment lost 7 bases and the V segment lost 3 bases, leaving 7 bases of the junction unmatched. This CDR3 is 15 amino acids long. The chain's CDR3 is CASSLDRGGGQPQHF. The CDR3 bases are TGTGCCAGCAGCTTGGACAGGGGTGGAGGACAGCCCCAGCATTTT. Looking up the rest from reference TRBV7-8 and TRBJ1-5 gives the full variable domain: GAGVSQSPRYKVAKRGQDVALRCDPISGHVSLFWYQQALGQGPEFLTYFQNEAQLDKSGLPSDRFFAERPEGSVSTLKIQRTQQEDSAVYLCASSLDRGGGQPQHFGDGTRLSIL.